Presented here are 10 T cell receptor beta chains from one specimen sequenced in a study of blood T cell repertoires in COVID-19 (dated by TCRdb to 2018 to 2020). Libraries were made using the immunoSEQ multiplex PCR assay. TCRdb took over this immuneACCESS table, retaining in-frame rearrangements with V and J assigned. Such tables are incomplete; in checked studies, under half of the missing clones stem from an unresolved V gene, and the remainder is unexplained. This sample comprises 70,000 to 80,000 clones, around 86% of them detected only once. Around 12% of the sample comes from the top ten. The sequencing input was peripheral blood. These receptors all come from a human donor in a cohort sampled during active COVID-19.

CDR3 amino acids: CASSQGKEQYF. The DNA for the CDR3 is TGTGCCAGCAGCCAGGGGAAAGAGCAGTACTTC. The genes are TRBV7-6 and TRBJ2-7, with a tentative D call TRBD1 (6 bases). CDR1 SGHVS and CDR2 FNYEAQ come from the germline V gene. Trimming removed 5 bases from V and 7 bases from J, with 9 bases in between. The CDR3 consists of 11 residues.

This clone was counted once. The gene calls are TRBV5-3 and TRBJ2-2; TRBD2 might be the D (6 bases). TRBV5-3 is an ORF; its function is uncertain. This CDR3 is 17 amino acids long. Trimming shortened V by 8 bases and J by 0 bases, and 20 bases separated the two germline ends. Written as DNA, the CDR3 is TGTGCCAGTGGGTGCAGGGCTAGCGTTTCGAACACCGGGGAGCTGTTTTTT. Its translation: CASGCRASVSNTGELFF.

The chain is built from TRBV6-5 and TRBJ2-4; a possible D gene is TRBD1 (6 bases). Between the trimmed V and J ends, which lost 7 bases and 9 bases, there was a span of 16 bases. The CDR3 has 13 amino acids. CDR1 MNHEY and CDR2 SVGAGI come from the germline V gene. The CDR3 loop is CASTLPGTIIQYF. The DNA of the CDR3 is TGTGCCAGCACTCTTCCAGGGACAATCATTCAGTACTTC.

The V gene is TRBV28, the J gene TRBJ1-1; 7 positions match TRBD1. Germline CDR1 is MDHEN and CDR2 is SYDVKM. CDR3 length equals 15 residues. Unmatched junction bases numbered 8, after V lost 6 bases and J lost 1 base. CDR3 coding DNA: TGTGCCAGCAGGTGGACCCAGGGGGGGAACACTGAAGCTTTCTTT. Translation: CASRWTQGGNTEAFF.

CDR3 in DNA: TGCAGCGTTGTCCCCCTCTACCCGGGACAGGACTATGGCTACACCTTC. Protein: CSVVPLYPGQDYGYTF. This chain connects TRBV29-1 to TRBJ1-2; the match to TRBD1 covers 8 bases. The CDR3 extends over 16 amino acids. The germline CDR1 and CDR2 sequences are SQVTM and ANQGSEA. V was pared by 4 bases and J by 3 bases, with 13 bases of the junction left unmatched.

The chain uses TRBV2 and TRBJ1-2; D is unclear. CDR1 is SNHLY and CDR2 is FYNNEI in the germline V gene. The CDR3 runs to 14 residues. Trimming removed 3 bases at V and 2 bases at J, with 10 bases between. The CDR3 here is CASSDTGSNYGYTF. CDR3 in DNA: TGTGCCAGCAGTGACACGGGGAGCAACTATGGCTACACCTTC. The whole variable domain, remainder taken from reference TRBV2 and TRBJ1-2, is EPEVTQTPSHQVTQMGQEVILRCVPISNHLYFYWYRQILGQKVEFLVSFYNNEISEKSEIFDDQFSVERPDGSNFTLKIRSTKLEDSAMYFCASSDTGSNYGYTFGSGTRLTVV.

This clone was counted a few times. V usage is TRBV11-2 and J usage is TRBJ1-1; D is perhaps TRBD1 (5 bases). Germline CDR1 SGHAT, CDR2 FQNNGV. The CDR3 covers 14 residues. V was cut by 4 bases and J by 0 bases, with 9 bases left in between. The DNA of the CDR3 is TGTGCCAGCAGCTCAGGGTGGATGAACACTGAAGCTTTCTTT. Its protein product is CASSSGWMNTEAFF.

CDR3 coding DNA: TGTGCCAGCAGCTTGGTGGGGCCCCGGGACGAGCAGTACTTC. Translating it yields CASSLVGPRDEQYF. The J gene is TRBJ2-7, the V gene TRBV5-5; TRBD1 might be the D (5 bases). This CDR3 comprises 14 residues. Looked up from germline, CDR1 is SGHKS and CDR2 is YYEKEE (reference sequence). V lost 0 bases and J 5 bases, leaving 12 bases between the germline ends.

J is TRBJ1-2 and V is TRBV6-5; 8 bases agree with TRBD1. Trimming cost V 6 bases and J 8 bases; bases outside gene matches: 8. The CDR3 is 13 amino acids. Germline CDR1 and CDR2: MNHEY and SVGAGI. The CDR3 DNA sequence: TGTGCCAGCAGGACGGACAGGGCGGCAGGCTACACCTTC. Its translation is CASRTDRAAGYTF.

V is TRBV11-3 and J is TRBJ1-1; D is unresolved. CDR1 is SGHNT, CDR2 YENEEA, per germline. The CDR3 loop spans 16 amino acids. V lost 1 base and J lost 1, with 13 bases in between. The CDR3 here is CASSLGGMLGNTEAFF. DNA for the CDR3: TGTGCCAGCAGCTTAGGAGGGATGTTGGGGAACACTGAAGCTTTCTTT.